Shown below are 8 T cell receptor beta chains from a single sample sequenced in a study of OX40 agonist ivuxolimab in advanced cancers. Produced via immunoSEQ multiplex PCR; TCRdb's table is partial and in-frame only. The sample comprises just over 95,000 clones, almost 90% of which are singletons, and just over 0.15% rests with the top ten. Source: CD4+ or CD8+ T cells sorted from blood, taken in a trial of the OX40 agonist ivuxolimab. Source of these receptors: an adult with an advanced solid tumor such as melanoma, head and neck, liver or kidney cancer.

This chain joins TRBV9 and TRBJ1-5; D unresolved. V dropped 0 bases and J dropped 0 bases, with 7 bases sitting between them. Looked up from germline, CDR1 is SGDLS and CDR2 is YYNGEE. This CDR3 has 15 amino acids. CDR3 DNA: TGTGCCAGCAGCGTAGGAGCTAATAGCAATCAGCCCCAGCATTTT. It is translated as CASSVGANSNQPQHF.

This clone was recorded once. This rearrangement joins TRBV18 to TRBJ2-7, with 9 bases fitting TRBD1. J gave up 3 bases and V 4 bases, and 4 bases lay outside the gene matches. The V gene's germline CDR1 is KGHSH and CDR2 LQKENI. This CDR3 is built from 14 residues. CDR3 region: CASSRDRGGYEQYF. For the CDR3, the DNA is TGTGCCAGCTCACGCGACAGGGGGGGCTACGAGCAGTACTTC.

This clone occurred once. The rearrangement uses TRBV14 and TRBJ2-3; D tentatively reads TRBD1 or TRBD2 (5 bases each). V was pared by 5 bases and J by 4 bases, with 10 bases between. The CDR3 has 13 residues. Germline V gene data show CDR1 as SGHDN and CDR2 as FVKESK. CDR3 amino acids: CASSDGAADTQYF. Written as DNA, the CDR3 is TGTGCCAGCAGCGACGGGGCCGCAGATACGCAGTATTTT.

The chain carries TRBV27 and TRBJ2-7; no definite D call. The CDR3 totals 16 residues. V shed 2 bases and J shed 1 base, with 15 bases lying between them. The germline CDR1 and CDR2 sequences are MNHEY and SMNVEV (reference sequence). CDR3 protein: CASSLVGQLLSYEQYF. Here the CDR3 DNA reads TGTGCCAGCAGTTTAGTTGGGCAGCTTCTTTCCTACGAGCAGTACTTC.

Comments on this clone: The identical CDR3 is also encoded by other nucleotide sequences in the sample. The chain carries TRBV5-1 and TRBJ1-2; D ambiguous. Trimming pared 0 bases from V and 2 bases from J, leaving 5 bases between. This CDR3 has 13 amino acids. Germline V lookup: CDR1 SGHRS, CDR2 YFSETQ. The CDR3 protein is CASSLGENYGYTF. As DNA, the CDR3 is TGCGCCAGCAGCTTGGGGGAAAACTATGGCTACACCTTC.

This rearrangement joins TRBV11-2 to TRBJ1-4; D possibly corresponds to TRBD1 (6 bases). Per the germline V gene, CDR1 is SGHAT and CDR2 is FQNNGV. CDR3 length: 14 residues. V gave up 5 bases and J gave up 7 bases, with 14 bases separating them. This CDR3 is CASSITGLVEKLFF. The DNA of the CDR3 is TGTGCCAGCAGCATCACAGGGTTGGTTGAAAAACTGTTTTTT.

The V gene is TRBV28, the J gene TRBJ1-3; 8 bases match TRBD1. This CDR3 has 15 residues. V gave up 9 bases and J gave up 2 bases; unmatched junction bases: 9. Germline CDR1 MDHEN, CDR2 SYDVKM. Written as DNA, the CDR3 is TGTGCCAGTGACAGGGGTGGTTTAACTGGAAACACCATATATTTT. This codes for CASDRGGLTGNTIYF.

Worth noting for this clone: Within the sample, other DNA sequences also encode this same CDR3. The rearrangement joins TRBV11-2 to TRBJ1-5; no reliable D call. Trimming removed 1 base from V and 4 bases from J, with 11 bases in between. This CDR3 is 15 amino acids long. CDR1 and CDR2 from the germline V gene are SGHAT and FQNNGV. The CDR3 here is CASSLGASGNQPQHF. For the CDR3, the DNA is TGTGCCAGCAGCTTAGGCGCGTCTGGTAATCAGCCCCAGCATTTT.